This T cell receptor beta chain was retrieved from a study of beta chain features in type 1 diabetes. TCRB transcripts that were expressed got sequenced, as all of the isolated RNA had been reverse transcribed. Average reads for naive, central memory and regulatory T cell samples were around 4 million. The method was immunoSEQ multiplex PCR; TCRdb's version includes in-frame clones alone and lacks a portion of them. This table holds over 200,000 clones, under 13% found once. General study findings and limits: Sequencing the cDNA could make cells with high TCR expression show up more than they should. There was a moderate but significant shortening of TCRB CDR3s in all four CD4+ subsets of Type 1 diabetes patients. The study found fewer insertions and more deletions at VDJ junctions in type 1 diabetes patients.

Cells sorted by CD45RO/CCR7/CD25/CD127/CD95/CD27 comprised CD4+ naive, central memory, regulatory and stem cell-like memory cells. This clone was seen a few times. Antigen unknown. Germline values: CDR1 LNHDA, CDR2 SQIVND (reference sequence). The CDR3 length is 13 residues. V shed 6 bases, J shed 5 bases, and the junction held 3 bases outside the gene matches. The TCR was taken from a man younger than 45 with type 1 diabetes. Material for sequencing was naive CD4+ T cells from blood. V gene TRBV19 combines with J gene TRBJ1-4, with TRBD1 identical over 7 bases. The CDR3 loop is CASRDRLNEKLFF. The CDR3 region has the DNA TGTGCCAGTAGGGACAGGCTCAATGAAAAACTGTTTTTT. The variable domain in full, completed from reference TRBV19 and TRBJ1-4, reads DGGITQSPKYLFRKEGQNVTLSCEQNLNHDAMYWYRQDPGQGLRLIYYSQIVNDFQKGDIAEGYSVSREKKESFPLTVTSAQKNPTAFYLCASRDRLNEKLFFGSGTQLSVL.